This passage covers 23 T cell receptor beta chains from one sample sequenced in a study of beta chain features in type 1 diabetes. The entirety of the isolated RNA underwent reverse transcription, so expressed TCRB transcripts were sequenced. Produced via immunoSEQ multiplex PCR; TCRdb's table is partial and in-frame only. The profile shows some 330,000 clones, approximately 11% of them singletons. Sequencing was done on a sample of naive CD4+ T cells from blood. These receptor sequences come from a woman in her 30s in good health.

This clone occurred a few times. The rearrangement links TRBV4-2 to TRBJ2-4; D possibly corresponds to TRBD2 (6 bases). Trimming removed 3 bases at V and 2 bases at J, with 17 bases between. Germline-derived CDR1 and CDR2 are LGHNA and YNFKEQ. This CDR3 has 17 residues. The CDR3 is CASSHSRREFTKNIQYF. DNA for the CDR3: TGTGCCAGCAGCCACTCCCGGCGGGAATTTACCAAAAACATTCAGTACTTC.

The chain carries TRBV19 and TRBJ1-1; D gene unclear. Trimming stripped 3 bases from V and 3 bases from J, with 8 bases between. CDR1 is LNHDA, CDR2 SQIVND, per germline (reference sequence). This CDR3 is 13 amino acids long. The chain's CDR3 is CASSILDDTEAFF. DNA for the CDR3: TGTGCCAGTAGTATCTTAGATGACACTGAAGCTTTCTTT.

The chain uses TRBV11-2 and TRBJ2-7; 11 bases match TRBD2. The V gene's germline CDR1 is SGHAT and CDR2 FQNNGV. CDR3 size: 14 residues. The V segment lost 5 bases and the J segment 4 bases; nucleotides outside the gene matches: 4. The CDR3 protein is CASSKTSGTYEQYF. Here the CDR3 DNA reads TGTGCCAGCAGCAAGACTAGCGGGACTTACGAGCAGTACTTC.

This chain links TRBV14 with TRBJ2-1, with a tentative D call TRBD1 (8 bases). The CDR3 runs 17 residues. Looked up from germline, CDR1 is SGHDN and CDR2 is FVKESK. V lost 4 bases to trimming and J lost 4 bases, with 20 bases between them. The CDR3 sequence: CASSPWPTGGGYNEQFF. CDR3 nucleotides: TGTGCCAGCAGCCCGTGGCCTACAGGGGGGGGGTACAATGAGCAGTTCTTC. Variable domain in full (rest from reference TRBV14 and TRBJ2-1): EAGVTQFPSHSVIEKGQTVTLRCDPISGHDNLYWYRRVMGKEIKFLLHFVKESKQDESGMPNNRFLAERTGGTYSTLKVQPAELEDSGVYFCASSPWPTGGGYNEQFFGPGTRLTVL.

V gene TRBV5-1 combines with J gene TRBJ2-6, with TRBD1 identical over 11 bases. Trimming removed 5 bases from V and 4 bases from J; junction bases left unmatched: 14. The CDR3 has 19 residues. Germline V gene sequence: CDR1 SGHRS, CDR2 YFSETQ. The CDR3 nucleotides are TGCGCCAGCAGGATGGCCGGACAGGGGGCGTTGAGAGGGGCCAACGTCCTGACTTTC. Translation gives CASRMAGQGALRGANVLTF.

The chain combines TRBV14 with TRBJ2-1, with a weak D call TRBD2 (5 bases). Germline-derived CDR1 and CDR2 are SGHDN and FVKESK. V gave up 2 bases and J gave up 3 bases, with 14 bases separating them. The CDR3 totals 16 residues. The chain's CDR3 is CASSQIGRRYYNEQFF. In DNA form, the CDR3 reads TGTGCCAGCAGCCAAATAGGGCGGAGGTACTACAATGAGCAGTTCTTC. The full variable domain, in which reference TRBV14 and TRBJ2-1 provide the parts outside the CDR3, is EAGVTQFPSHSVIEKGQTVTLRCDPISGHDNLYWYRRVMGKEIKFLLHFVKESKQDESGMPNNRFLAERTGGTYSTLKVQPAELEDSGVYFCASSQIGRRYYNEQFFGPGTRLTVL.

This clone was seen a few times. V gene TRBV4-3 combines with J gene TRBJ2-7; no definite D call. The CDR3 extends over 13 amino acids. V lost 2 bases and J 3 bases, leaving 8 bases between the germline ends. In germline, CDR1 is LGHNA, CDR2 YSLEER. The CDR3 protein is CASSQSLSYEQYF. The DNA for the CDR3 is TGCGCCAGCAGCCAATCTCTGAGCTACGAGCAGTACTTC.

The CDR3 protein is CASSGAGTSFAYEQYF. CDR3 nucleotides: TGCGCCAGCAGCGGGGCCGGGACTTCCTTCGCCTACGAGCAGTACTTC. The chain carries TRBV5-1 and TRBJ2-7, with D tentatively TRBD2 (6 bases). Trimming left V 4 bases short and J 2 bases short, with 19 bases between. Germline lookup yields CDR1 SGHRS and CDR2 YFSETQ. The length of the CDR3 is 16 residues.

The V call is TRBV30, the J call TRBJ1-4, with TRBD1 matching over 7 bases. The CDR3 covers 14 residues. The J segment lost 7 bases and the V segment lost 2 bases, leaving 7 bases of the junction unmatched. Germline assignment: CDR1 GTSNPN and CDR2 SVGIG (reference sequence). CDR3 loop: CAWSYRTGGEKLFF. Here the CDR3 DNA reads TGTGCCTGGAGTTATCGGACAGGCGGTGAAAAACTGTTTTTT. Looking up the rest from reference TRBV30 and TRBJ1-4 gives the full variable domain: SQTIHQWPATLVQPVGSPLSLECTVEGTSNPNLYWYRQAAGRGLQLLFYSVGIGQISSEVPQNLSASRPQDRQFILSSKKLLLSDSGFYLCAWSYRTGGEKLFFGSGTQLSVL.

The rearrangement joins TRBV12-1 to TRBJ2-1; whether TRBD2, the table's D call, matches the DNA was not checked. TRBV12-1 is reported as a pseudogene. The CDR3 is 15 amino acids. This CDR3 reads CASSGDLSSYNEQFF. The CDR3 nucleotides are TGTGCCAGCAGCGGAGACTTGAGCTCCTACAATGAGCAGTTCTTC.

This rearrangement joins TRBV11-2 to TRBJ2-1; D may be TRBD1 (6 bases). Trimming left V 3 bases short and J 2 bases short, with 14 bases between. The CDR3 loop spans 16 amino acids. Germline V CDR1 and CDR2: SGHAT, FQNNGV. CDR3 coding DNA: TGTGCCAGCAGCTTCTTCACAGGGACCCCCTACAATGAGCAGTTCTTC. This codes for CASSFFTGTPYNEQFF.

In its sample, this clone was seen a few times. This chain links TRBV29-1 with TRBJ2-3, with 12 nucleotides matching TRBD1. The germline CDR1 and CDR2 sequences are SQVTM and ANQGSEA. V lost 6 bases, J lost 0 bases, and 4 bases stayed unmatched. This CDR3 spans 15 amino acids. The chain's CDR3 is CSVGDRGLSTDTQYF. Here the CDR3 DNA reads TGCAGCGTGGGGGACAGGGGGCTGAGCACAGATACGCAGTATTTT.

In its sample, this clone was seen a few times. The chain combines TRBV4-2 with TRBJ1-5; TRBD1 might be the D (5 bases). The germline CDR1 and CDR2 sequences are LGHNA and YNFKEQ. The CDR3 is made up of 17 amino acids. Trimming removed 4 bases at V and 4 bases at J, with 20 bases between. In DNA, the CDR3 is TGTGCCAGCAGCCGTGGGACTCTCAGGGATTTAAATCAGCCCCAGCATTTT. Its protein is CASSRGTLRDLNQPQHF.

This sequence joins TRBV4-3 and TRBJ2-7; weak D call: TRBD2 (6 bases). There are 14 residues in the CDR3. Trimming removed 1 base from V and 3 bases from J, with 10 bases in between. Germline CDR1 reads LGHNA; CDR2 reads YSLEER. CDR3 nucleotide sequence: TGCGCCAGCAGCCAAGGTCGTAGCGGCTACGAGCAGTACTTC. This codes for CASSQGRSGYEQYF.

The chain recombines TRBV10-3 with TRBJ2-2; D is unresolved. The CDR3 spans 13 residues. With 5 bases removed from V and 7 bases from J, the gap between germline ends came to 11 bases. CDR1 ENHRY and CDR2 SYGVKD come from the germline V gene. The CDR3 sequence is CAISTDGGGELFF. In DNA, the CDR3 is TGTGCCATCAGTACTGATGGCGGCGGGGAGCTGTTTTTT.

This clone has a handful of counts. The chain has TRBV6-4 and TRBJ1-1; tentatively, D is TRBD1 (5 bases). The germline gives CDR1 MRHNA, CDR2 SNTAGT. The CDR3 length is 13 residues. V was pared by 6 bases and J by 5 bases, with 13 bases between. The CDR3 nucleotides are TGTGCCAGCAGAGGGGTAGCGGGGACTGAAGCTTTCTTT. Translating it yields CASRGVAGTEAFF.

This clone was found many times. V is TRBV7-2 and J is TRBJ2-1; D is unclear. Looked up from germline, CDR1 is SGHTA and CDR2 is FQGNSA. CDR3 size: 12 residues. With 1 base removed from V and 15 bases from J, the gap between germline ends came to 13 bases. The DNA for the CDR3 is TGTGCCAGCAGCTTAGTGGGCCAGCTCCGGTTCTTC. Residues: CASSLVGQLRFF.

The chain uses TRBV11-1 and TRBJ2-3; maybe TRBD2 (7 bases). The CDR3 spans 13 residues. V dropped 5 bases and J dropped 8 bases, with 14 bases sitting between them. Germline-derived CDR1 and CDR2 are SGHAT and FQDESV (reference sequence). DNA for the CDR3: TGTGCCAGCAGCCCGGACGGGGGGCGTACGCAGTATTTT. This gives the protein CASSPDGGRTQYF.

This chain joins TRBV25-1 and TRBJ2-3; D might be TRBD1 (5 bases). CDR3 length: 15 amino acids. Per the germline V gene, CDR1 is MGHDK and CDR2 is SYGVNS. V gave up 5 bases and J gave up 4 bases, with 16 bases separating them. This CDR3 is CASSQSGNLADTQYF. In DNA, the CDR3 is TGTGCCAGCAGTCAATCAGGGAATTTGGCAGATACGCAGTATTTT.

The chain uses TRBV7-8 and TRBJ1-5; D may be TRBD1 (5 bases). There are 14 residues in the CDR3. CDR1 is SGHVS and CDR2 is FQNEAQ in the germline V gene. Between the trimmed V and J ends, which lost 3 bases and 2 bases, there was a span of 8 bases. The CDR3 DNA is TGTGCCAGCAGCTTGACAGTGGGCAATCAGCCCCAGCATTTT. Translated, it gives CASSLTVGNQPQHF.

This clone came up a few times. The gene calls are TRBV28 and TRBJ2-7; 9 positions agree with TRBD1. Unmatched junction bases numbered 6, after V lost 5 bases and J lost 4 bases. CDR1 is MDHEN and CDR2 is SYDVKM in the germline V gene. The CDR3 is 14 amino acids. CDR3 amino acids: CASSPGTGRYEQYF. The CDR3 nucleotides read TGTGCCAGCAGTCCCGGGACAGGGAGATACGAGCAGTACTTC. Combining the CDR3 with reference TRBV28 and TRBJ2-7 gives the whole variable domain DVKVTQSSRYLVKRTGEKVFLECVQDMDHENMFWYRQDPGLGLRLIYFSYDVKMKEKGDIPEGYSVSREKKERFSLILESASTNQTSMYLCASSPGTGRYEQYFGPGTRLTVT.

The V and J genes are TRBV7-9 and TRBJ2-5, with TRBD1 matching 8 bases. Germline lookup yields CDR1 SEHNR and CDR2 FQNEAQ (reference sequence). This CDR3 is built from 14 residues. Trimming removed 8 bases from V and 5 bases from J; junction bases left unmatched: 10. CDR3 nucleotides: TGTGCCAGCGGGGCCGAGACAGGGGTGGAGACCCAGTACTTC. Its translation is CASGAETGVETQYF.

This clone came up many times. The chain combines TRBV21-1 with TRBJ2-7; TRBD2, the table's D call, was not compared with the DNA. TRBV21-1 is a known pseudogene. This CDR3 spans 14 amino acids. CDR3 sequence (DNA): TGTGCCAGCTCCGTGGGGAAGGTGGGGAGCGAGCAGTACTTC. It specifies CASSVGKVGSEQYF.